This record concerns one TCR beta chain sequence. What it recognizes is unknown. The source of the sample is a study of T-cell reconstitution after alpha-beta-depleted transplantation in children. Study-level results: Expanded graft clones numbering several hundred reportedly gave rise to alpha-beta T cells about two months after transplant. Certain patients had high TCRbeta diversity at day 60, and it came from recipient T cells and thymic progenitors that survived. T cells produced anew were the main source of T-cell counts and diversity one year after transplant.

With 6 bases removed from V and 2 bases from J, the gap between germline ends came to 16 bases. The CDR3 has 16 residues. Germline assignment: CDR1 SGHTA and CDR2 FQGTGA. Unique molecular identifiers were used to barcode this TCRbeta library. In TCRdb, the PCR reads were re-called with MiXCR into one record per CDR3 protein. The sample gives 800,000 to 1,000,000 distinct CDR3 sequences, about 29% of which show up once; roughly 31% is in the top ten. This rearrangement joins TRBV7-3 to TRBJ2-2, with D maybe TRBD1 (6 bases). The receptor was derived from a boy under two years old who had a stem cell transplant for SCID, so the T cells may come from the graft donor. The sequenced sample was PBMCs, mostly from graft donor cells, obtained 360 days after TCRalphabeta/CD19-depleted stem cell transplant. For the CDR3, the DNA is TGTGCCAGCAGTCTTATGTCGGGACAAAACACCGGGGAGCTGTTTTTT. This translates into CASSLMSGQNTGELFF.